This TCR beta chain stems from a study of molecular identifiers for immune sequencing clone quantification. TCRdb analysed the PCR reads with MiXCR anew, one entry per CDR3 protein. The table lists more than 300,000 distinct CDR3 sequences, about 22% of them singletons, with under 0.95% in the top ten. Sequenced input: naive CD8+ T cells from blood, with Jurkat cell RNA spiked in. This sample's subset: FACS-sorted CD8+CD4-CCR7+CD45RA+ naive T cells. The TCR originated in a human donor in good health. Some libraries in this study had Jurkat cell RNA spiked in.

The CDR3 reads CASSFGTSGRGEQFF. CDR3 DNA: TGTGCCAGCAGCTTCGGGACTAGCGGGAGGGGTGAGCAGTTCTTC. The V call is TRBV7-9, the J call TRBJ2-1; 16 bases line up with TRBD2. The trim removed 3 bases at V and 9 bases at J, leaving 2 bases unmatched. CDR1 and CDR2 (germline): SEHNR, FQNEAQ (reference sequence). The CDR3 contains 15 residues.